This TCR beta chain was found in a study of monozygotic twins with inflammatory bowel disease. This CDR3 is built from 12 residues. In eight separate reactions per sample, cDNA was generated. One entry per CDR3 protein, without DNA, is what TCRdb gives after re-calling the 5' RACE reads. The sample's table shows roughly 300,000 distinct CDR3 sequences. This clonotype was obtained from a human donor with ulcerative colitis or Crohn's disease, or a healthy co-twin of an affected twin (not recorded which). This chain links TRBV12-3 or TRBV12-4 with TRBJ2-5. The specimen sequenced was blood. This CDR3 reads CASSSGLETQYF.